The sequence of this T cell receptor beta chain was determined in a study of graft-versus-host responses after intestinal transplantation. Whole-study context: Recipients obtained multivisceral, liver-intestinal, or isolated intestinal transplants. All recipients got anti-thymocyte globulin induction, then tacrolimus and steroids for roughly 3 years. Study outcomes and limitations: GvH clones surfaced in recipient marrow, some emerging earlier in ileum or blood. Maximum circulating GvH clone levels tracked with early post-transplant HvG decreases.

Unmatched junction bases numbered 10, after V lost 4 bases and J lost 5 bases. CDR3 length: 17 residues. CDR1 is MNHEY and CDR2 is SMNVEV in the germline V gene (reference sequence). Measured with immunoSEQ multiplex PCR; TCRdb has only the in-frame clones, and not every one. Among fewer than 80,000 clones listed, 90% were seen once. For this clone: As yet, its antigen is unknown.

The receptor comes from a human donor who was the organ donor for an intestinal transplant. This material consisted of unstimulated CD8+ T cells sorted from spleen or lymph node cells, taken before transplant. The chain combines TRBV27 with TRBJ2-3; 12 nucleotides match TRBD2. This CDR3 reads CASSSPRTSGIEDTQYF. CDR3 nucleotide sequence: TGTGCCAGCAGTTCACCGCGGACTAGCGGGATAGAAGATACGCAGTATTTT.